A selection of T cell receptor beta chains follows, all from one sample in a study of CD8 T cells in ankylosing spondylitis. Each CDR3 protein is one row after TCRdb ran MiXCR on the 5' RACE reads. This table holds approximately 300,000 distinct CDR3 sequences, about a fifth found once. The sequenced material came from blood, either unsorted or a sorted T cell fraction (not recorded which). These receptors were taken from a female donor with ankylosing spondylitis or in good health (not recorded which). Both conserved end residues are part of each CDR3. Each record gives: clone size, D gene, V gene, J gene, CDR3 protein, CDR3 DNA. A D gene is named only where the DNA matches it firmly. Clone size is stated in some rows and not others, as once, few, many or a class when expanded.

-,TRBD2,TRBV4-3,TRBJ2-1,CASSHSVPGLATYNEQFF,TGCGCCAGCAGCCATTCTGTGCCGGGACTAGCGACCTACAATGAGCAGTTCTTC
once,-,TRBV14,TRBJ1-2,CASSARVGVGYTF,TGTGCCAGCAGCGCCCGGGTAGGGGTTGGCTACACCTTC
many,TRBD2,TRBV12-3/TRBV12-4,TRBJ2-7,CASRQGGRVYEQYF,TGTGCCAGCAGGCAGGGCGGGAGGGTTTACGAGCAGTACTTC
many,TRBD2,TRBV7-2,TRBJ2-1,CASRKGVAGGRSYNEQFF,TGTGCCAGCCGTAAGGGGGTAGCGGGAGGGAGATCCTACAATGAGCAGTTCTTC
-,-,TRBV20-1,TRBJ2-1,CSASEDTVSSYNEQFF,TGCAGTGCTAGCGAAGACACTGTCAGCTCCTACAATGAGCAGTTCTTC
many,-,TRBV12-3/TRBV12-4,TRBJ2-1,CASSTLQLGQFF,TGTGCCAGCAGTACCTTACAGTTAGGGCAGTTCTTC
once,-,TRBV5-5,TRBJ2-3,CASSKTGATDTQYF,TGTGCCAGCAGCAAAACCGGGGCCACAGATACGCAGTATTTT
-,-,TRBV5-1,TRBJ2-7,CASSLYGLEQYF,TGCGCCAGCAGCTTATACGGGTTGGAGCAGTACTTC
-,-,TRBV5-5,TRBJ1-1,CASSLIGYQNTEAFF,TGTGCCAGCAGCTTGATTGGATATCAGAACACTGAAGCTTTCTTT
many,TRBD2,TRBV12-3/TRBV12-4,TRBJ2-3,CASTGGPSTDTQYF,TGTGCCAGCACGGGAGGCCCTAGCACAGATACGCAGTATTTT
few,-,TRBV10-1,TRBJ2-7,CASSESDPYEQYF,TGCGCCAGCAGTGAGTCGGATCCCTACGAGCAGTACTTC
few,-,TRBV5-1,TRBJ2-6,CASSLIGAGANVLTF,TGCGCCAGCAGCTTGATCGGGGCCGGGGCCAACGTCCTGACTTTC
-,-,TRBV20-1,TRBJ2-1,CSALQVYEQFF,TGCAGTGCCCTTCAAGTATATGAGCAGTTCTTC
-,-,TRBV7-2,TRBJ2-2,CASSLGALRELFF,TGTGCCAGCAGCTTAGGGGCGTTGAGGGAGCTGTTTTTT
-,-,TRBV20-1,TRBJ1-2,CSARTNYGYTF,TGCAGTGCTAGAACCAACTATGGCTACACCTTC
many,-,TRBV7-2,TRBJ2-7,CASSRGAGSYEQYF,TGTGCCAGCAGTAGAGGCGCAGGTTCCTACGAGCAGTACTTC
-,-,TRBV5-5,TRBJ2-7,CASSLSPNRRTYEQYF,TGTGCCAGCAGCTTATCTCCCAACAGGAGAACCTACGAGCAGTACTTC
many,-,TRBV7-2,TRBJ2-3,CASSLQTRVSDTQYF,TGTGCCAGCAGCCTACAGACACGGGTGTCAGATACGCAGTATTTT
many,TRBD2,TRBV5-5,TRBJ2-1,CASSLEAGLYNEQFF,TGTGCCAGCAGCTTGGAAGCGGGACTCTACAATGAGCAGTTCTTC
-,-,TRBV7-6,TRBJ2-7,CASSLEDSSYEQYF,TGTGCCAGCAGCTTAGAAGACAGCTCCTACGAGCAGTACTTC
few,-,TRBV12-3/TRBV12-4,TRBJ1-4,CASSSRGATGEKLFF,TGTGCCAGCAGTTCCCGGGGAGCGACGGGTGAAAAACTGTTTTTT
many,TRBD2,TRBV10-3,TRBJ2-1,CAISARTSLTSSYNEQFF,TGTGCCATCAGTGCCCGGACTAGCCTTACTAGCTCCTACAATGAGCAGTTCTTC
few,-,TRBV29-1,TRBJ2-7,CSAQGLSYEQYF,TGCAGCGCCCAAGGGCTTTCCTACGAGCAGTACTTC
-,-,TRBV20-1,TRBJ2-3,CSARSGAFTDTQYF,TGCAGTGCTAGATCGGGGGCCTTCACAGATACGCAGTATTTT
few,-,TRBV20-1,TRBJ1-2,CSTFGVNYGYTF,TGCAGTACCTTCGGGGTCAACTATGGCTACACCTTC
few,TRBD1,TRBV7-9,TRBJ1-1,CASSLGQGAGTEAFF,TGTGCCAGCAGCTTAGGTCAGGGGGCGGGGACTGAAGCTTTCTTT
-,-,TRBV6-2/TRBV6-3,TRBJ2-1,CASMGQYNEQFF,TGTGCCAGCATGGGGCAGTACAATGAGCAGTTCTTC
many,-,TRBV29-1,TRBJ2-1,CSVNEAPGNEQFF,TGCAGCGTTAATGAAGCGCCAGGGAATGAGCAGTTCTTC
-,TRBD1,TRBV12-3/TRBV12-4,TRBJ2-5,CASSLRGRMETQYF,TGTGCCAGCAGTCTGAGGGGGCGGATGGAGACCCAGTACTTC
few,TRBD1,TRBV24-1,TRBJ2-7,CATSDAGQDYEQYF,TGTGCCACCAGTGACGCTGGACAGGACTACGAGCAGTACTTC
few,-,TRBV28,TRBJ2-2,CASSPDLGELFF,TGTGCCAGCAGTCCCGACCTCGGGGAGCTGTTTTTT
few,-,TRBV28,TRBJ1-2,CASSFPLERHGYTF,TGTGCCAGCAGTTTCCCCCTTGAGCGCCATGGCTACACCTTC
-,-,TRBV7-9,TRBJ2-3,CASSFPPGEDTQYF,TGTGCCAGCAGCTTTCCCCCTGGGGAAGATACGCAGTATTTT
many,TRBD2,TRBV27,TRBJ2-1,CASSLSSGRALGEQFF,TGTGCCAGCAGTTTATCTAGCGGGAGGGCCCTAGGTGAGCAGTTCTTC
many,-,TRBV6-5,TRBJ2-1,CASSYSGTNYNEQFF,TGTGCCAGCAGTTACTCGGGGACAAACTACAATGAGCAGTTCTTC
-,-,TRBV28,TRBJ2-7,CASSSNRGRHYEQYF,TGTGCCAGCAGTTCAAACCGGGGACGACACTACGAGCAGTACTTC
-,-,TRBV6-1,TRBJ2-3,CASTVRFRGGTQYF,TGTGCCAGCACCGTGAGGTTCAGGGGAGGTACGCAGTATTTT
-,-,TRBV5-6,TRBJ1-5,CASSLRVGPQHF,TGTGCCAGCAGCTTGCGGGTAGGGCCCCAGCATTTT
few,-,TRBV25-1,TRBJ2-5,CASSEEVQETQYF,TGTGCCAGCAGTGAAGAGGTCCAAGAGACCCAGTACTTC
-,-,TRBV7-2,TRBJ1-1,CASSSIGYSRAAEAFF,TGTGCCAGCAGCTCTATAGGGTACAGCCGGGCGGCTGAAGCTTTCTTT
few,-,TRBV11-2,TRBJ2-7,CASSLGEGGRTYEQYF,TGTGCCAGCAGCTTAGGCGAGGGGGGGAGGACCTACGAGCAGTACTTC
many,TRBD1,TRBV10-3,TRBJ2-2,CAIASGTAYTGELFF,TGTGCCATCGCATCCGGGACAGCTTACACCGGGGAGCTGTTTTTT
-,TRBD2,TRBV12-3/TRBV12-4,TRBJ2-5,CASRRTRQETQYF,TGTGCCAGCAGGAGGACTAGGCAAGAGACCCAGTACTTC
few,-,TRBV6-5,TRBJ1-2,CASSSSIAGYTF,TGTGCCAGCAGCTCTTCGATCGCTGGCTACACCTTC
few,-,TRBV10-2,TRBJ2-6,CASSEGTGANVLTF,TGCGCCAGCAGTGAGGGTACTGGGGCCAACGTCCTGACTTTC